These 12 T cell receptor beta chains were all obtained from the same sample, sequenced in a study of T cells in Graves' hyperthyroidism and ophthalmopathy. There were TCR beta CDR3 regions amplified from RNA transcripts. HTBI primers were used for first-round RT-PCR of the TCR CDR3. TCRdb reprocessed the multiplex PCR reads with MiXCR, giving one entry per CDR3 protein. The table shows 500,000 to 650,000 distinct CDR3 sequences, with roughly 14% occurring only once. Sequencing used blood. The receptors were sampled from a woman aged 45-65 years with Graves' ophthalmopathy.

This clonotype appeared once. As the CDR3 is not closed by the conserved phenylalanine or tryptophan, this likely results from a read error. The V call is TRBV7-3, the J call TRBJ2-7; 7 bases are a match to TRBD1. Trimming cost V 2 bases and J 3 bases; bases outside gene matches: 4. CDR1 is SGHTA and CDR2 is FQGTGA in the germline V gene. The CDR3 runs to 14 residues. The CDR3 loop is CASSLGTANYEQYS. In DNA form, the CDR3 reads TGTGCCAGCAGCTTAGGGACAGCCAACTACGAGCAGTACTCC.

The rearrangement uses TRBV6-9 and TRBJ2-7; 9 bases map to TRBD1. V lost 3 bases, J lost 3 bases, and 6 bases stayed unmatched. CDR1 is MNHGY and CDR2 is SVAAGI in the germline V gene. The CDR3 is made up of 15 amino acids. CDR3 loop: CASSYPQGASYEQYF. CDR3 sequence (DNA): TGTGCCAGCAGTTACCCACAGGGGGCAAGCTACGAGCAGTACTTC.

This clonotype was observed a handful of times. The V gene is TRBV7-9, the J gene TRBJ2-3; TRBD2 aligns across 7 bases. V shed 5 bases, J shed 2 bases, and the junction held 7 bases outside the gene matches. The CDR3 runs 15 residues. Germline-derived CDR1 and CDR2 are SEHNR and FQNEAQ (reference sequence). CDR3: CASSPRTSITDTQYF. CDR3 coding DNA: TGTGCCAGCAGCCCCCGGACTAGTATCACAGATACGCAGTATTTT. The variable domain in full, with the rest retrieved from reference TRBV7-9 and TRBJ2-3, is DTGVSQNPRHKITKRGQNVTFRCDPISEHNRLYWYRQTLGQGPEFLTYFQNEAQLEKSRLLSDRFSAERPKGSFSTLEIQRTEQGDSAMYLCASSPRTSITDTQYFGPGTRLTVL.

The genes are TRBV6-2 or TRBV6-3 and TRBJ1-4, with unresolved D. Trimming pared 8 bases from V and 0 bases from J, leaving 7 bases between. The CDR3 loop spans 13 amino acids. The germline CDR1 and CDR2 sequences are MNHEY and SVGEGT. The CDR3 spells CASLGSTNEKLFF. The CDR3, as DNA: TGTGCCAGCCTGGGTTCAACTAATGAAAAACTGTTTTTT.

This clonotype has more than one count but fewer than ten. The V and J genes are TRBV6-5 and TRBJ1-1; 8 nucleotides match TRBD1. This CDR3 spans 15 amino acids. V was clipped by 1 base and J by 1 base; unmatched bases: 2. Germline-derived CDR1 and CDR2 are MNHEY and SVGAGI. The CDR3 DNA is TGTGCCAGCAGTTACTTTCAGGGGGCGAACACTGAAGCTTTCTTT. Its protein product is CASSYFQGANTEAFF.

The table lists this clonotype with many counts. V gene TRBV12-3 or TRBV12-4 combines with J gene TRBJ1-5; no clear D gene. The CDR3 extends over 17 amino acids. V dropped 1 base and J dropped 0 bases, with 13 bases sitting between them. The CDR3 is CASSLGAFVSSNQPQHF. The DNA of the CDR3 is TGTGCCAGCAGTTTAGGGGCCTTCGTGAGTAGCAATCAGCCCCAGCATTTT.

Concerning this clonotype itself: Just one base apart from a much larger clone, this may be a read error. V and J are TRBV4-3 and TRBJ2-6; D may match TRBD1 or TRBD2 (5 bases each). Germline values: CDR1 LGHNA, CDR2 YSLEER. The CDR3 covers 19 residues. CDR3 in amino acids: CASSQDHLGLGSGANALTF. In nucleotides, the CDR3 is TGCGCCAGCAGCCAAGATCATCTAGGACTGGGGTCCGGGGCCAACGCCCTGACTTTC.

This clonotype has ten or more counts. This chain connects TRBV9 to TRBJ2-5; 16 nucleotides match TRBD2. The trim removed 4 bases at V and 5 bases at J, leaving 8 bases unmatched. Germline V gives CDR1 SGDLS, CDR2 YYNGEE. The CDR3 loop spans 17 amino acids. The CDR3 loop reads CASSRGTSGRAQETQYF. The DNA for the CDR3 is TGTGCCAGCAGCCGAGGGACTAGCGGGAGGGCCCAGGAGACCCAGTACTTC.

A note on this clonotype: A read error is possible here, since a much larger clone lies one base away. V gene TRBV3-1 combines with J gene TRBJ2-2; D not resolved. Germline-derived CDR1 and CDR2 are LGHDT and YNNKEL (reference sequence). This CDR3 is built from 16 residues. This CDR3 is CAGSQVPDANTGELFF. CDR3 bases: TGTGCCGGCAGCCAAGTTCCAGATGCGAACACCGGGGAGCTGTTTTTT.

The chain combines TRBV29-1 with TRBJ1-2, with a weak D call TRBD1 (5 bases). The length of the CDR3 is 14 residues. Trimming cost V 5 bases and J 3 bases, with 16 bases left between them. The germline V gene has CDR1 SQVTM and CDR2 ANQGSEA. The CDR3 here is CSVLSGTDHYGYTF. The DNA of the CDR3 is TGCAGCGTTCTTAGTGGGACCGACCACTATGGCTACACCTTC.

V gene TRBV19 combines with J gene TRBJ2-3; 13 bases agree with TRBD2. V shed 7 bases and J 2 bases; nucleotides not matched to a gene: 15. The CDR3 totals 19 residues. Germline V lookup: CDR1 LNHDA, CDR2 SQIVND (reference sequence). The CDR3: CASNPGLAGMMGVTDTQYF. CDR3 in DNA: TGTGCCAGTAACCCGGGACTAGCGGGAATGATGGGTGTCACAGATACGCAGTATTTT. Filled out from reference TRBV19 and TRBJ2-3, the complete variable domain reads DGGITQSPKYLFRKEGQNVTLSCEQNLNHDAMYWYRQDPGQGLRLIYYSQIVNDFQKGDIAEGYSVSREKKESFPLTVTSAQKNPTAFYLCASNPGLAGMMGVTDTQYFGPGTRLTVL.

With regard to this clonotype: This may arise from a read error, as a much more abundant clone is one base away. The chain employs TRBV7-9 and TRBJ2-7, with 9 nucleotides matching TRBD1. V shed 5 bases, J shed 3 bases, and the junction held 5 bases outside the gene matches. This CDR3 is 14 amino acids long. The V gene's germline CDR1 is SEHNR and CDR2 FQNEAQ (reference sequence). The CDR3 here is CASSHGQGIYEQYF. The CDR3 region has the DNA TGTGCCAGCAGCCATGGACAGGGGATCTACGAGCAGTACTTC.